This TCR beta chain was observed in a study of blood T cells in healthy people across ages. A second PCR of about 6 to 12 cycles used a sample-barcoded 5' primer and a J-beta primer mix. TCRdb called the 5' RACE reads again in MiXCR, with one record for every CDR3 protein. The data hold about 780,000 distinct CDR3 sequences, with around 25% observed a single time. Looked up from germline, CDR1 is SGHRS and CDR2 is YFSETQ. The CDR3 length is 13 residues. In the case of this clonotype: One end of the junction does not line up with germline, which may come from a read error.

These records were also assigned to another study, of T cells of mothers and their children.

The receptor was isolated from a boy younger than 18 in good health. Sequenced: blood. The chain couples TRBV5-1 to TRBJ2-7; the match to TRBD1 covers 9 bases. CDR3 region: CAGSLGQGNEQYF. DNA for the CDR3: TGCGCCGGCAGCTTGGGACAGGGAAACGAGCAGTACTTC.